This T cell receptor beta chain was profiled in a study of vaccination and CD4 T cells after COVID-19. Cultured CD4+ T cell DNA was sequenced using the Oncomine TCR Beta short-read assay. TCRdb independently ran MiXCR on the PCR reads; one entry per CDR3 protein. The table lists 15,000 to 20,000 distinct CDR3 sequences, less than 70% of them singletons. Treatment indicated: roughly 10-day PBMC culture with coronavirus spike peptide pools or control peptides (ViraFEST assay). Comments on this clonotype: Its antigen is not known.

The sample consisted of CD4+ T cells from blood, cultured in vitro. The TCR originated in a human donor who had recovered from COVID-19.

The CDR3 spells CAISPRGSLSAQHF. The CDR3 coding sequence is TGTGCCATCAGTCCCAGGGGATCTCTATCAGCCCAGCATTTT. The chain carries TRBV10-3 and TRBJ1-5; possibly TRBD1 for D (6 bases). Trimming removed 5 bases at V and 11 bases at J, with 19 bases between. The V gene's germline CDR1 is ENHRY and CDR2 SYGVKD. This CDR3 has 14 residues.